Below, 20 T cell receptor beta chains from the same sample are listed, as sequenced in a study of Ad26.COV2.S vaccination and SARS-CoV-2 variants. Treatment given: about 20 received Ad26.COV2.S at low or high dose, single or two shots; roughly 5 received placebo; per-sample allocation not given. Samples analyzed were those drawn on day 63 after the first vaccine or placebo injection. Measured with immunoSEQ multiplex PCR; TCRdb has only the in-frame clones, and not every one. Of around 350,000 clones in the sample, approximately 85% are singletons; the top ten hold 2.5% to 3.5%. The source was peripheral blood, collected in a trial of Ad26.COV2.S vaccine versus placebo. The receptors here all came from a person between 18 and 59 years old who received the Ad26.COV2.S COVID-19 vaccine or a placebo.

The CDR3 DNA is TGTGCCAGCAGCGGGACTAGCGGGACCAACGAGCAGTACTTC. As protein: CASSGTSGTNEQYF. The J gene is TRBJ2-7, the V gene TRBV28; 13 bases align to TRBD2. There are 14 residues in the CDR3. The J segment lost 5 bases and the V segment lost 6 bases, leaving 4 bases of the junction unmatched. The germline CDR1 and CDR2 sequences are MDHEN and SYDVKM. Variable domain in full (rest from reference TRBV28 and TRBJ2-7): DVKVTQSSRYLVKRTGEKVFLECVQDMDHENMFWYRQDPGLGLRLIYFSYDVKMKEKGDIPEGYSVSREKKERFSLILESASTNQTSMYLCASSGTSGTNEQYFGPGTRLTVT.

The chain employs TRBV27 and TRBJ2-3; no reliable D call. Germline V CDR1 and CDR2: MNHEY, SMNVEV (reference sequence). V was pared by 8 bases and J by 2 bases, with 14 bases between. The CDR3 totals 14 residues. The CDR3 region is CASPPWVLTDTQYF. CDR3 sequence (DNA): TGTGCCAGCCCCCCATGGGTCCTCACAGATACGCAGTATTTT.

V and J are TRBV4-1 and TRBJ2-1, with 7 bases fitting TRBD2. The germline V gene encodes CDR1 MGHRA and CDR2 YSYEKL. Germline trimming cut 3 bases from V and 8 bases from J; bases unmatched to any gene: 4. CDR3 size: 13 residues. CDR3: CASSQREYDEQFF. CDR3 in DNA: TGCGCCAGCAGCCAGCGGGAGTACGATGAGCAGTTCTTC.

This rearrangement joins TRBV10-2 to TRBJ2-5; D is uncertain. CDR1 and CDR2 from the germline V gene are WSHSY and SAAADI. CDR3 length: 10 amino acids. V was cut by 9 bases and J by 4 bases, with 6 bases left in between. The CDR3 DNA is TGCGCCAGTGGGTTAGAGACCCAGTACTTC. This encodes CASGLETQYF.

This chain connects TRBV19 to TRBJ2-3; 9 bases are shared with TRBD2. Germline trimming cut 2 bases from V and 2 bases from J; bases unmatched to any gene: 5. This CDR3 comprises 16 residues. Germline loops: CDR1 LNHDA, CDR2 SQIVND (reference sequence). In DNA form, the CDR3 reads TGTGCCAGTAGTATATGGCCTAGCGGGGACACAGATACGCAGTATTTT. As protein: CASSIWPSGDTDTQYF.

V is TRBV2 and J is TRBJ2-7, with TRBD1 matching over 7 bases. Germline assignment: CDR1 SNHLY and CDR2 FYNNEI. This CDR3 region has 14 residues. V dropped 7 bases and J dropped 1; count of bases not matched to a gene: 7. This CDR3 reads CASKDPRGSYEQYF. Here the CDR3 DNA reads TGTGCCAGCAAGGATCCCAGGGGGTCCTACGAGCAGTACTTC.

The V and J genes are TRBV11-2 and TRBJ2-1; 8 nucleotides match TRBD2. This CDR3 spans 15 amino acids. The junction had 10 bases not matched to a gene; V was cut back by 6 bases and J by 6 bases. Germline CDR1 SGHAT, CDR2 FQNNGV. CDR3 sequence: CASSQPGLGLNEQFF. In nucleotides, the CDR3 is TGTGCCAGCAGTCAGCCGGGACTAGGCCTCAATGAGCAGTTCTTC.

The chain carries TRBV25-1 and TRBJ2-3; D is possibly TRBD1 (5 bases). The CDR3 loop spans 14 amino acids. Trimming cost V 8 bases and J 3 bases, with 15 bases left between them. The germline gives CDR1 MGHDK, CDR2 SYGVNS. In nucleotides, the CDR3 is TGTGCCAGCGGGCTTCAGGGTTGGACAGATACGCAGTATTTT. The encoded protein is CASGLQGWTDTQYF. The entire variable domain, with the rest obtained from reference TRBV25-1 and TRBJ2-3, is as follows: EADIYQTPRYLVIGTGKKITLECSQTMGHDKMYWYQQDPGMELHLIHYSYGVNSTEKGDLSSESTVSRIRTEHFPLTLESARPSHTSQYLCASGLQGWTDTQYFGPGTRLTVL.

V is TRBV1 and J is TRBJ2-1; the table's D gene call, TRBD2, was not cross checked with the DNA. TRBV1 is annotated as a pseudogene. The CDR3 covers 17 residues. The CDR3 sequence: CTSSQDRREVGHNEQFF. CDR3 coding DNA: TGCACCAGCAGCCAAGATAGGCGGGAGGTGGGGCACAATGAGCAGTTCTTC.

The chain links TRBV4-2 to TRBJ2-6; D perhaps matches TRBD2 (5 bases). The V end lost 0 bases, the J end lost 0 bases, and 15 bases lay between the germline ends. CDR3 size: 19 residues. Germline loops: CDR1 LGHNA, CDR2 YNFKEQ. The CDR3 coding sequence is TGTGCCAGCAGCCAAGATTGGACGGACTTGGACTCTGGGGCCAACGTCCTGACTTTC. Amino acid sequence: CASSQDWTDLDSGANVLTF.

This sequence joins TRBV30 and TRBJ2-6; no reliable D call. The CDR3 covers 14 residues. The germline V gene encodes CDR1 GTSNPN and CDR2 SVGIG (reference sequence). V lost 0 bases and J lost 0, with 3 bases in between. CDR3: CAWSVGSGANVLTF. In nucleotides, the CDR3 is TGTGCCTGGAGTGTCGGCTCTGGGGCCAACGTCCTGACTTTC.

The chain combines TRBV9 with TRBJ1-6; D is possibly TRBD1 (6 bases). This CDR3 spans 15 amino acids. Germline V gene data show CDR1 as SGDLS and CDR2 as YYNGEE. Trimming shortened V by 2 bases and J by 6 bases, and 12 bases separated the two germline ends. DNA of the CDR3: TGTGCCAGCAGCGTCTCCCAGGGGACTAATTCACCCCTCCACTTT. Its protein product is CASSVSQGTNSPLHF. Complete variable domain (other parts from reference TRBV9 and TRBJ1-6): DSGVTQTPKHLITATGQRVTLRCSPRSGDLSVYWYQQSLDQGLQFLIQYYNGEERAKGNILERFSAQQFPDLHSELNLSSLELGDSALYFCASSVSQGTNSPLHFGNGTRLTVT.

The V call is TRBV6-5, the J call TRBJ2-2; possibly TRBD1 for D (5 bases). The CDR3 sequence is 15 residues long. CDR1 and CDR2 (germline): MNHEY, SVGAGI. V dropped 6 bases and J dropped 4 bases, with 15 bases sitting between them. CDR3 loop: CASRAQDVFTGELFF. In nucleotides, the CDR3 is TGTGCCAGCAGAGCACAGGACGTATTCACCGGGGAGCTGTTTTTT.

This chain uses TRBV5-1 with TRBJ2-5; 10 bases line up with TRBD1. The CDR3 totals 17 residues. The junction had 12 bases not matched to a gene; V was cut back by 4 bases and J by 3 bases. Germline CDR1 and CDR2: SGHRS and YFSETQ. In nucleotides, the CDR3 is TGCGCCAGCAGCCGAAAAACGACCGGGACAGGGGAAGAGACCCAGTACTTC. It translates to CASSRKTTGTGEETQYF.

V and J are TRBV28 and TRBJ2-5, with 8 bases lining up with TRBD1. The CDR3 spans 14 residues. Germline assignment: CDR1 MDHEN and CDR2 SYDVKM. V gave up 5 bases and J gave up 4 bases; unmatched junction bases: 6. The CDR3, as DNA: TGTGCCAGCAGTACACCAGGGGGCGCAGAGACCCAGTACTTC. It is translated as CASSTPGGAETQYF.

This chain uses TRBV4-1 with TRBJ2-7, with 13 bases aligning to TRBD2. Germline loops: CDR1 MGHRA, CDR2 YSYEKL. The CDR3 sequence is 17 residues long. V lost 4 bases and J lost 5; bases outside the gene matches: 11. Written as DNA, the CDR3 is TGCGCCAGCAGCCGGACTAGCGGGGGCCCGCGGGGGGACGAGCAGTACTTC. Translated: CASSRTSGGPRGDEQYF.

This chain uses TRBV5-4 with TRBJ2-2; the D call may be TRBD1 or TRBD2 (5 bases each). The germline CDR1 and CDR2 sequences are SGHNT and YYREEE (reference sequence). Trimming took off 4 bases at V and 1 base at J, with 14 bases between the two ends. This CDR3 has 16 residues. CDR3 nucleotide sequence: TGTGCCAGCAGCCCCTCATGGGGGAGGAACACCGGGGAGCTGTTTTTT. This translates into CASSPSWGRNTGELFF.

This chain joins TRBV10-3 and TRBJ1-3, with 10 bases fitting TRBD1. From germline, CDR1 is ENHRY and CDR2 SYGVKD. This CDR3 is 15 amino acids long. Unmatched junction bases numbered 8, after V lost 8 bases and J lost 4 bases. The CDR3 region is CAIGKGQGTGNTIYF. The CDR3 nucleotides read TGTGCCATCGGAAAGGGACAGGGGACAGGAAACACCATATATTTT.

This clone was seen just once. This chain joins TRBV3-1 (or the pseudogene TRBV3-2) and TRBJ2-7, with a possible D match to TRBD1 (5 bases). This CDR3 contains 14 residues. Per the germline V gene, CDR1 is LGHDT and CDR2 is YNNKEL (reference sequence). V was clipped by 2 bases and J by 6 bases, with 14 bases between them. The CDR3 DNA is TGTGCCAGCAGCCAATCCAGGGATATCGGCGAGCAGTACTTC. The encoded protein is CASSQSRDIGEQYF.

The chain employs TRBV6-6 and TRBJ2-1; the match to TRBD1 covers 10 bases. Unmatched junction bases numbered 4, after V lost 0 bases and J lost 5 bases. CDR1 is MNHNY, CDR2 SVGAGI, per germline (reference sequence). The CDR3 contains 16 residues. DNA for the CDR3: TGTGCCAGCAGTTACTCGACAGGGGGCGCAAACAATGAGCAGTTCTTC. This sequence encodes CASSYSTGGANNEQFF.